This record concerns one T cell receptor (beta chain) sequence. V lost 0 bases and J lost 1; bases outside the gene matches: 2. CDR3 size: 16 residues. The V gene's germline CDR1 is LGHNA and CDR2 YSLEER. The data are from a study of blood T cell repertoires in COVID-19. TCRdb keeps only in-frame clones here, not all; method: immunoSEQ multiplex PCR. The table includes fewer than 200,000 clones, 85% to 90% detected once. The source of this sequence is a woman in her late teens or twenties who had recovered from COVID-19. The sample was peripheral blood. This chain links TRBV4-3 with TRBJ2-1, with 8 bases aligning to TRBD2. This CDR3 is CASSQDRGGSYNEQFF. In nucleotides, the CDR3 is TGCGCCAGCAGCCAAGATCGGGGGGGTTCCTACAATGAGCAGTTCTTC.